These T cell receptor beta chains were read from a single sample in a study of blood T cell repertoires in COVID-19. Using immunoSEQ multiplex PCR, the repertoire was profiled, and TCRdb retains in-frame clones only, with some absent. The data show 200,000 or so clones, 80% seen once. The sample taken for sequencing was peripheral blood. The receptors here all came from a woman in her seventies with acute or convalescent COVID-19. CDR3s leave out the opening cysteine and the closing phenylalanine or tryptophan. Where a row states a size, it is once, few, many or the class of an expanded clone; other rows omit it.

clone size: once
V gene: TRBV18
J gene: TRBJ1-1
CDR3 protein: ASSPAPELNTEAF

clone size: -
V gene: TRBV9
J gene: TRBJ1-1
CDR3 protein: ASSVAGIVGPGTEAF

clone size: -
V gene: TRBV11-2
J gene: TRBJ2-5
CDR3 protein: ASSLGQGDEETQY

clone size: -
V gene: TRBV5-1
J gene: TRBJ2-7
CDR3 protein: ASSLYGLAGGPPYEQY

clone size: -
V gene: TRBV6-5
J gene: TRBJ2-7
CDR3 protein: ASSYSLGSFAYEQY

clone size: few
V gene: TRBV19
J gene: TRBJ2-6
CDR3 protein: ASRVVTGANVLT

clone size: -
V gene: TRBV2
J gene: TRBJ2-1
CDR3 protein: ASSSGFGFANEQF

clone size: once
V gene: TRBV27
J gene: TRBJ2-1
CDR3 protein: ASSLTVVHEQF

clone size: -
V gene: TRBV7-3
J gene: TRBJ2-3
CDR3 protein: ASSLDAALAGGKDTQY

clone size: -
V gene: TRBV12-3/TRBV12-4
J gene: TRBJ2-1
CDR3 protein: ASSPRQEQF

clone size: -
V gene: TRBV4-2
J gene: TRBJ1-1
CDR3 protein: ASSQELGRGWKVGEAF

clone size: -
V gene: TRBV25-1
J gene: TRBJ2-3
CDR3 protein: ASSASLELGTQY

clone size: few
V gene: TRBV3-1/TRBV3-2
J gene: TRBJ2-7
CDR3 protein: ASSQAGGVHEQY

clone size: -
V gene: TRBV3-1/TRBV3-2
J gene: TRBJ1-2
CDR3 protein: ASSQQGTGYT

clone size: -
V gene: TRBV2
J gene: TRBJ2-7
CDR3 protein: ASGGLVPYEQY

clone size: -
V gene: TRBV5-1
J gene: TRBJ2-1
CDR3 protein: ASSPRTSGNEQF

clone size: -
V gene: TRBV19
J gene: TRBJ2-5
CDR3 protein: ASSAGLAGNQETQY

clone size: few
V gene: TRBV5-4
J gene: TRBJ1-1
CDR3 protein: ASRKDRTNTEAF

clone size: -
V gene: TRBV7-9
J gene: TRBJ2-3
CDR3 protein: ASSLDVGALDTQY

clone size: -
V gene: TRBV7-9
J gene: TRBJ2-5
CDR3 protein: ASSVVAGIALETQY

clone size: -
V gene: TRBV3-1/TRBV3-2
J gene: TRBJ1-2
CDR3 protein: ASSQSSGQGSGYT

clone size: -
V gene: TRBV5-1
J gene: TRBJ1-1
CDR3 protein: ASSLQGAPYTEAF

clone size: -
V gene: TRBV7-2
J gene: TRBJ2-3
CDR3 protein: ASSPGLADTQY

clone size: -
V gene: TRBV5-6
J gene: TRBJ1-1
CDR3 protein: ASSLLTGAGTEAF

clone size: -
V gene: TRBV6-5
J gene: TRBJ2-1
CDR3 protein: ASNSGTSGTNEQF

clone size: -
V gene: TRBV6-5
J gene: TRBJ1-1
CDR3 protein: ASSRTGSGTEAF

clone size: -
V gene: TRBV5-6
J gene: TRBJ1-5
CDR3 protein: ASSRGQSNQPQH

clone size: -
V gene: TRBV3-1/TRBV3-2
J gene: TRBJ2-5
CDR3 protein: ASSRLAGQETQY

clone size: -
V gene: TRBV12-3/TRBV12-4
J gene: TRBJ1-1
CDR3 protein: ATHRGDTEAF